This paragraph covers one T cell receptor beta chain sequence. Its specific antigen is unknown. Base qualities are not provided; no much larger clone lies one nucleotide away. This specimen belongs to a study of T cell responses to AZD1222 COVID-19 vaccine (dated by TCRdb to the early 2020s). At the level of the whole study: AZD1222 recipients whose second dose came at about 4 weeks and those whose second dose came at about 12 weeks were combined into one group, since spike-specific TCR depth and breadth did not differ between the two schedules. A total of 230 or so trial participants underwent TCR sequencing, of whom around 200 received two doses of AZD1222 and some 25 received two doses of the MenACWY control vaccine. Trial participants were enrolled by age into 18-55, 56-69 and 70-plus year subgroups, with around 140, 26 and 57 TCR-sequenced participants respectively.

Results and caveats for the whole study, not just this receptor: In the small 56-69-year group, the increase in depth fell short of significance, most likely because of low power. Epitopes outside the regions mutated in the B.1.351 and B.1.1.7 variants were reportedly recognized by nearly half of the unique spike-specific TCRs. After two AZD1222 doses, both the breadth and the depth of spike-specific TCRs were significantly higher than at day 0 and than in MenACWY recipients. Conclusions about previously exposed vaccinees are limited because only five to seven AZD1222 recipients were SARS-CoV-2 seropositive at baseline. Because no day 14 peak-response samples were available, repertoires were characterized only after the peak T cell response. Participants were mostly white British, with more females than males. The authors suggested clonal diversity may have been underestimated. CD4 TCRs associated with the vaccine covered the entire spike protein, and the dominant responses were in regions 160-218 and 743-854.

The CDR3 regions of human TCRbeta chains were analyzed by immunosequencing. The published analysis was carried out like this. Repertoire TCRs were checked for matches against a reference library of SARS-CoV-2-specific TCRs that had been generated using the MIRA antigen-specificity platform. Breadth was defined as the fraction of unique TCRs that were SARS-CoV-2-associated, and depth was defined as the fraction of total T cells that were SARS-CoV-2-associated. Using the MIRA data, each spike-specific TCR was mapped to the spike region that the TCR reacts to and placed in a CD4 or CD8 class. Log10-transformed breadth and depth values were compared by one-way ANOVA with Sidak's multiple comparisons tests. Not all clones reach the TCRdb copy of this immuneACCESS table, which keeps in-frame sequences only. Checked studies attribute under half of the gap to unresolved V genes and leave the rest unexplained. V, J and clone size were drawn from that table, and D and trimming were deduced from the DNA. The sample profile shows about 120,000 clones; around 85% of them were found once. Over 5% of the sample rests with the top ten.

From a lookup of the germline V gene, CDR1 and CDR2 are ENHRY and SYGVKD. Cut back by 10 bases and 4 bases, the V and J ends lie 22 bases apart. From cysteine to phenylalanine, the CDR3 is 15 amino acids long. Solely the CDR3 DNA is kept, with 45 bases framed from the first base. The meaning of the sample's time point label: baseline before first vaccination. The vaccinee samples were drawn from two UK trials, COV001 and COV002, one of which was a single-blind randomized controlled phase 2/3 trial testing AZD1222 (ChAdOx1 nCoV-19) in healthy adults. For TCRbeta chain sequencing, PBMC samples from trial participants were taken at day 0 and at day 28 after the second dose.

This sequence was found in an adult in good health. Recombination connected TRBV10-3 to TRBJ1-2, and TRBD1 may be the D gene, going by 5 matching bases. This material consisted of peripheral blood, taken on day 0 of AZD1222 vaccination. The CDR3 protein sequence reads: CATAGVAGDSYGYTF. Here is the DNA: TGTGCCACCGCGGGAGTGGCGGGGGATAGCTATGGCTACACCTTC.